This T cell receptor beta chain was captured in a study of CD8 T cells in Susac syndrome. Reverse transcription of roughly 0.45 to 1 ug RNA used random hexamers. MiXCR was run by TCRdb on the immunoSEQ multiplex PCR reads, yielding one entry per CDR3 protein. The table includes 200,000 or so distinct CDR3 sequences, approximately 94% detected once. The CDR3 spans 16 residues. V was clipped by 3 bases and J by 2 bases, with 15 bases between them. CDR1 is SGHTA, CDR2 FQGNSA, per germline. Sequenced input: CD4+ T cells from PBMCs. This sequence joins TRBV7-2 and TRBJ2-3, with D possibly TRBD2 on 6 matching bases. The clonotype comes from a human donor with Susac syndrome. CDR3 bases: TGTGCCAGCAGCTTGACCCGGGACTGGGACACAGATACGCAGTATTTT. Translation gives CASSLTRDWDTDTQYF.